The present T cell receptor (beta chain) was sequenced within a study of blood T cell repertoires in COVID-19. Overall study context: The samples span acute and convalescent COVID-19 from the United States, Italy and Spain.

This clone appeared a single time. This CDR3 is 13 amino acids long. With 5 bases removed from V and 4 bases from J, the gap between germline ends came to 11 bases. Germline CDR1 is SGHTA and CDR2 is FQGTGA. The assay was immunoSEQ multiplex PCR, and TCRdb's table has in-frame clones only and misses some. The sample carries approximately 190,000 clones, 82% recorded once. V usage is TRBV7-3 and J usage is TRBJ1-2; D remains ambiguous. This sequence originates from a woman aged 60 to 75 with COVID-19, enrolled during active disease. The sequenced sample consisted of peripheral blood. The CDR3 bases are TGTGCCAGCAGCAACCCGGGATCCTATGGCTACACCTTC. This sequence encodes CASSNPGSYGYTF.